Given below is one T cell receptor (beta chain) in context. Antigen specificity is unknown. The sample comes from a study of blood T cells in healthy people across ages. Study observations and caveats: In older individuals, TCR beta diversity per million T cells was lower, falling roughly linearly with age.

Together with a sample-barcoded 5' primer, a J-beta primer mix was included in a second PCR lasting about 6 to 11 cycles. The authors tagged each cDNA molecule using a template-switch adaptor with 12 random nucleotides. TCRdb reprocessed the 5' RACE reads via MiXCR and lists one record per CDR3 protein. The sample comprises 1,500,000 or so distinct CDR3 sequences, less than 45% of which are singletons, and more than 4% rests with the top ten. The V gene lost 8 bases and the J gene lost 3 bases, with 13 bases spanning the gap. Germline CDR1 SGHTA, CDR2 FQGNSA. This CDR3 has 13 residues. Donors each provided 8 to 10 milliliters of peripheral blood.

The chain employs TRBV7-2 and TRBJ1-1; D remains unclear. This clonotype was sampled from a woman aged 18-30 years in good health. Sequenced input: blood. CDR3 in DNA: TGTGCCAGCGCGGTACAATGGGACACTGAAGCTTTCTTT. This translates into CASAVQWDTEAFF.